These 15 T cell receptor beta chains originate from one sample sequenced in a study of blood T cell repertoires in COVID-19. Some clones are missing from TCRdb's copy, which holds only in-frame ones; the method was immunoSEQ multiplex PCR. This sample has some 290,000 clones, with about 88% found just once. Material for sequencing was peripheral blood. The receptors originated from a man in his late teens or twenties with active or convalescent COVID-19.

The chain uses TRBV5-1 and TRBJ1-1, with 7 bases identical to TRBD1. CDR3 length: 14 amino acids. The V gene end was trimmed by 7 bases and the J gene end by 7 bases; junction bases not matched to a gene: 13. The germline gives CDR1 SGHRS, CDR2 YFSETQ. CDR3 sequence (DNA): TGCGCCAGCGGGGTTGGACAGGAGCCGAATGAAGCTTTCTTT. Amino acids: CASGVGQEPNEAFF.

The genes are TRBV11-2 and TRBJ1-1, with 7 bases matching TRBD1. The CDR3 spans 12 residues. Germline CDR1 SGHAT, CDR2 FQNNGV. Trimming took 4 bases from V and 8 from J; bases not matched to a gene: 4. The CDR3 DNA reads as TGTGCCAGCAGCTCCGACAGGGTCGAAGCTTTCTTT. This encodes CASSSDRVEAFF.

This chain connects TRBV11-2 to TRBJ2-1; D uncertain. Germline V gene data show CDR1 as SGHAT and CDR2 as FQNNGV. CDR3 length equals 17 residues. Trimming cost V 4 bases and J 4 bases, with 20 bases left between them. The CDR3 protein is CASSSPLTRGDYNEQFF. The CDR3 DNA is TGTGCCAGCAGCTCACCCCTTACCCGCGGTGATTACAATGAGCAGTTCTTC.

J is TRBJ2-1 and V is TRBV7-6; 9 bases match TRBD2. Looked up from germline, CDR1 is SGHVS and CDR2 is FNYEAQ. Unmatched junction bases numbered 16, after V lost 5 bases and J lost 8 bases. The CDR3 loop spans 17 amino acids. The CDR3 nucleotides read TGTGCCAGCAGCCATCCGAGTATCGCTAGCGGGATCGATGAGCAGTTCTTC. Its translation: CASSHPSIASGIDEQFF.

V usage is TRBV18 and J usage is TRBJ2-3; D not resolved. V lost 6 bases and J lost 0, with 16 bases in between. This CDR3 comprises 16 residues. The germline V gene encodes CDR1 KGHSH and CDR2 LQKENI. The CDR3 region is CASSLPPRTSTDTQYF. The CDR3 nucleotides are TGTGCCAGCTCCCTCCCCCCGCGTACTAGCACAGATACGCAGTATTTT.

The chain is built from TRBV6-2 or TRBV6-3 and TRBJ2-7; 7 bases align to TRBD2. After removal of 4 bases from V and 5 bases from J, the junction contained 14 bases not matched to a gene. CDR1 is MNHEY, CDR2 SVGEGT, per germline. The CDR3 is 16 residues long. This CDR3 reads CASSFSRRAGDNEQYF. The CDR3 region has the DNA TGTGCCAGCAGTTTCTCTCGACGGGCGGGAGATAACGAGCAGTACTTC.

The chain joins TRBV9 to TRBJ1-1, with TRBD1 identical over 8 bases. Germline CDR1 reads SGDLS; CDR2 reads YYNGEE. V was pared by 3 bases and J by 5 bases, with 9 bases of the junction left unmatched. This CDR3 contains 15 residues. This chain's CDR3 is CASSASDRGETEAFF. CDR3 DNA: TGTGCCAGCAGCGCCTCCGACAGGGGAGAAACTGAAGCTTTCTTT. The full variable domain, its missing parts supplied by reference TRBV9 and TRBJ1-1, is DSGVTQTPKHLITATGQRVTLRCSPRSGDLSVYWYQQSLDQGLQFLIQYYNGEERAKGNILERFSAQQFPDLHSELNLSSLELGDSALYFCASSASDRGETEAFFGQGTRLTVV.

The chain links TRBV5-1 to TRBJ1-1, with 8 bases matching TRBD1. This CDR3 contains 15 residues. The germline gives CDR1 SGHRS, CDR2 YFSETQ. The J segment lost 4 bases and the V segment lost 3 bases, leaving 8 bases of the junction unmatched. The CDR3 bases are TGCGCCAGCAGCTCGACAGGGGAGAAGACCACTGAAGCTTTCTTT. Translation: CASSSTGEKTTEAFF. Drawing the rest from reference TRBV5-1 and TRBJ1-1, the complete variable domain is KAGVTQTPRYLIKTRGQQVTLSCSPISGHRSVSWYQQTPGQGLQFLFEYFSETQRNKGNFPGRFSGRQFSNSRSEMNVSTLELGDSALYLCASSSTGEKTTEAFFGQGTRLTVV.

The chain combines TRBV29-1 with TRBJ1-2, with D possibly being TRBD1 (6 bases). Trimming shortened V by 4 bases and J by 8 bases, and 20 bases separated the two germline ends. Germline assignment: CDR1 SQVTM and CDR2 ANQGSEA. The CDR3 is made up of 14 amino acids. The CDR3 sequence: CSVGWVSTGKGYTF. DNA for the CDR3: TGCAGCGTTGGGTGGGTATCGACAGGCAAGGGCTACACCTTC.

The chain employs TRBV29-1 and TRBJ1-1; the D gene is possibly TRBD1 (6 bases). The CDR3 extends over 13 amino acids. V dropped 8 bases and J dropped 1 base, with 14 bases sitting between them. Germline CDR1 reads SQVTM; CDR2 reads ANQGSEA. The CDR3: CSTTGTSNTEAFF. The DNA for the CDR3 is TGCAGCACCACCGGGACATCGAACACTGAAGCTTTCTTT.

V is TRBV10-3 and J is TRBJ1-5, with 9 nucleotides matching TRBD1. The CDR3 spans 16 residues. Germline V CDR1 and CDR2: ENHRY, SYGVKD. V shed 10 bases and J 2 bases; nucleotides not matched to a gene: 12. The CDR3: CATEPTGGRGNQPQHF. The CDR3 coding sequence is TGTGCCACCGAACCGACAGGGGGAAGAGGCAATCAGCCCCAGCATTTT.

CDR3 bases: TGTGCCAGCTCAGACGCAGGGGGTGGCTACACCTTC. As protein: CASSDAGGGYTF. This chain connects TRBV18 to TRBJ1-2, with TRBD1 matching 7 bases. This CDR3 region has 12 residues. Germline V gives CDR1 KGHSH, CDR2 LQKENI. The trim removed 5 bases at V and 7 bases at J, leaving 4 bases unmatched.

On this clone: Distinct nucleotide sequences in the sample also encode this CDR3. V is TRBV29-1 and J is TRBJ1-3; weak D call: TRBD1 (6 bases). Trimming left V 6 bases short and J 2 bases short, with 11 bases between. Germline V gene sequence: CDR1 SQVTM, CDR2 ANQGSEA. This CDR3 contains 13 residues. The CDR3 reads CSVEQGTGNTIYF. In DNA, the CDR3 is TGCAGCGTGGAACAGGGTACTGGAAACACCATATATTTT.

This clone was detected a few times. J is TRBJ2-3 and V is TRBV6-1; tentatively, D is TRBD1 (6 bases). Germline V CDR1 and CDR2: MNHNS, SASEGT. The CDR3 extends over 15 amino acids. V was shortened by 1 base and J by 2 bases, with 10 bases between the two germline ends. The CDR3 sequence: CASSEGAGATDTQYF. CDR3 DNA sequence: TGTGCCAGCAGTGAAGGGGCAGGGGCCACAGATACGCAGTATTTT.

The chain carries TRBV5-4 and TRBJ1-1, with a weak D call TRBD1 (6 bases). The V and J ends lost 4 bases and 5 bases respectively, with 12 bases between them. The CDR3 consists of 13 residues. Germline V gene data show CDR1 as SGHNT and CDR2 as YYREEE (reference sequence). The CDR3 region has the DNA TGTGCCAGCAGCCCCCCCACAGGGACTGAAGCTTTCTTT. Protein product: CASSPPTGTEAFF.